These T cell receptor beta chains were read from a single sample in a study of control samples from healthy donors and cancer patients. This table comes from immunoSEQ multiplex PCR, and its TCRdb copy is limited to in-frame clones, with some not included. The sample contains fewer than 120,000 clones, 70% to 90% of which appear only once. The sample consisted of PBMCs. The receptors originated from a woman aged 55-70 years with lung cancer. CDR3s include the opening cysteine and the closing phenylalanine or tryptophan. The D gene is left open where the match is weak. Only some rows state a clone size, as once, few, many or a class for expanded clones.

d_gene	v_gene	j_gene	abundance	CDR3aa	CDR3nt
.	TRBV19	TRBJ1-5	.	CASSINRESTGNQPQHF	TGTGCCAGTAGTATCAACCGGGAGTCTACCGGGAATCAGCCCCAGCATTTT
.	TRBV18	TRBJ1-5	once	CASSRDRYNQPQHF	TGTGCCAGCTCCCGTGACAGGTACAATCAGCCCCAGCATTTT
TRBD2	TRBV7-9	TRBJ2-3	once	CASSPWGLAGETDTQYF	TGTGCCAGCAGCCCCTGGGGCCTAGCGGGAGAAACAGATACGCAGTATTTT
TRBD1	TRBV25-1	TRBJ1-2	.	CASSGTDNYGYTF	TGTGCCAGCTCCGGGACAGATAACTATGGCTACACCTTC
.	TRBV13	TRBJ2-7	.	CASSLGGFYEQYF	TGTGCCAGCAGCTTAGGGGGGTTCTACGAGCAGTACTTC
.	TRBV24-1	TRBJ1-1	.	CATSDPRDPDTEAFF	TGTGCCACCAGTGATCCAAGGGACCCTGACACTGAAGCTTTCTTT
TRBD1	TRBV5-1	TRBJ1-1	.	CASSLGQTTRGSGTEAFF	TGCGCCAGCAGCTTGGGCCAAACGACCAGGGGGTCGGGGACTGAAGCTTTCTTT
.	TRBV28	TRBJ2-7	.	CASSLGAAGKDEQYF	TGTGCCAGCAGTTTAGGGGCAGCCGGTAAAGACGAGCAGTACTTC
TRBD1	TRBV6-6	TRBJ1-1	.	CASSYRQGAEAFF	TGTGCCAGCAGTTATCGACAGGGGGCTGAAGCTTTCTTT
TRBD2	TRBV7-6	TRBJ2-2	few	CASSLGAGGSLGELFF	TGTGCCAGCAGCTTAGGCGCGGGAGGGTCCCTCGGGGAGCTGTTTTTT